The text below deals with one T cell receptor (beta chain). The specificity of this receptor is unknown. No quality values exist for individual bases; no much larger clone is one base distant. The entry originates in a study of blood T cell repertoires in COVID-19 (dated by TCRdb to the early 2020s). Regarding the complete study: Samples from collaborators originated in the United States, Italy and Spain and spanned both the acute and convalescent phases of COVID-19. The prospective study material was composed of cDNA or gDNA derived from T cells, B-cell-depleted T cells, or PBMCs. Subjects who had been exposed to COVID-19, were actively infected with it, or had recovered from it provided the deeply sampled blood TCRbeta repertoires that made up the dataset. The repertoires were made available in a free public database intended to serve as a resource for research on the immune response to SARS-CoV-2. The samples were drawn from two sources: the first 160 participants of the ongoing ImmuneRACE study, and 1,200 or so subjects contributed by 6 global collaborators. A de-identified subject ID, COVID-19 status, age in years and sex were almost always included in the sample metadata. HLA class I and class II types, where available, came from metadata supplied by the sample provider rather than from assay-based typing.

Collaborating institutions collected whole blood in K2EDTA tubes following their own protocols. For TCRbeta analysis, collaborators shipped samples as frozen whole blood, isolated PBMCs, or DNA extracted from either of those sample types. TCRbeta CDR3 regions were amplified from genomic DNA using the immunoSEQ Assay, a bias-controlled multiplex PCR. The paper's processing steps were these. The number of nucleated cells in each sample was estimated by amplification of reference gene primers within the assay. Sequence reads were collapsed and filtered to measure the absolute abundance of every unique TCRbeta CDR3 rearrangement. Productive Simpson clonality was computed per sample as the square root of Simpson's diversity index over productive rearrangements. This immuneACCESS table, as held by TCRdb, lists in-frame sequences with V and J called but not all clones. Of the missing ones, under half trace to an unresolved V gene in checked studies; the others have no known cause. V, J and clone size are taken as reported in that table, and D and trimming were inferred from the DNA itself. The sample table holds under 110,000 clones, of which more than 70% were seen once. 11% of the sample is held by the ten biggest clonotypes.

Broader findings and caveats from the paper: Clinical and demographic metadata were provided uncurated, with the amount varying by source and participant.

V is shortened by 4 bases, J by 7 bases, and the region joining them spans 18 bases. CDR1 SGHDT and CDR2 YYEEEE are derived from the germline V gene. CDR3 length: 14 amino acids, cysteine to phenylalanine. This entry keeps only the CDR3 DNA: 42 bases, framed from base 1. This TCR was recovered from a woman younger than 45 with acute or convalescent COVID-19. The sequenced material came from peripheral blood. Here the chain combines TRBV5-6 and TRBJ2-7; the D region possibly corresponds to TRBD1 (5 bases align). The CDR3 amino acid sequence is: CASSDRPGNREQYF. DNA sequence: TGTGCCAGCAGCGACCGGCCAGGGAATAGGGAGCAGTACTTC.